This T cell receptor beta chain was identified in a study of blood T cell repertoires in COVID-19. The overall study: T cells, B-cell-depleted T cells, or PBMCs provided the cDNA or gDNA that served as material.

Cohort allocation depended upon clinical history that participants reported. This CDR3 has 15 residues. The germline CDR1 and CDR2 sequences are SNHLY and FYNNEI. Trimming took off 2 bases at V and 2 bases at J, with 7 bases between the two ends. Original handling: Reference gene primers were amplified, and this amplification served to estimate nucleated cell counts. Sequenced by immunoSEQ multiplex PCR; TCRdb stores in-frame clones only, minus some. Clonal size and the V and J genes are those of that table, whereas D and trimming came from the DNA. The sample consists of 180,000 or so clones, 89% of them appearing once.

This receptor was taken from a woman in her forties with acute COVID-19. Source material: PBMCs or T cells enriched from blood (not recorded which). This chain joins TRBV2 and TRBJ1-6; the D gene is possibly TRBD1 (6 bases). The CDR3 DNA is TGTGCCAGCAGTGAACAGGGGACCTATAATTCACCCCTCCACTTT. Its translation: CASSEQGTYNSPLHF.